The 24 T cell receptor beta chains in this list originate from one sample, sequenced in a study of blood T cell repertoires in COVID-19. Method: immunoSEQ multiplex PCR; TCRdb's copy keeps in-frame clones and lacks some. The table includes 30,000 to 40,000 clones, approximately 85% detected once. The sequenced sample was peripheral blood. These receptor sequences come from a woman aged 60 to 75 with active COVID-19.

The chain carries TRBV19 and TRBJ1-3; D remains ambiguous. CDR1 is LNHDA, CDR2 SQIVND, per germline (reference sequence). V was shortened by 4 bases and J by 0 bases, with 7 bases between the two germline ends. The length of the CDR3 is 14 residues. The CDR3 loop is CASSRAGSGNTIYF. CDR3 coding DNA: TGTGCCAGTAGTAGAGCCGGCTCTGGAAACACCATATATTTT.

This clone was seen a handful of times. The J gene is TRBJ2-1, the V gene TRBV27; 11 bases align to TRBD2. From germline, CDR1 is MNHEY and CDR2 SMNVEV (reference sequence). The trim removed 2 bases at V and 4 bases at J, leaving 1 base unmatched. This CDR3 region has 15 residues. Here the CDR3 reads CASSLTSGSYNEQFF. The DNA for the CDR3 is TGTGCCAGCAGTTTAACTAGCGGGAGTTACAATGAGCAGTTCTTC.

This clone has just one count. This chain's CDR3 is CASSQEVLSERALHF. The CDR3 DNA reads as TGTGCCAGCAGCCAAGAAGTCCTGTCCGAGAGGGCCCTCCACTTT. The chain has TRBV3-1 (or the pseudogene TRBV3-2) and TRBJ1-6, with D unresolved. CDR1 and CDR2 from the germline V gene are LGHDT and YNNKEL (reference sequence). The CDR3 extends over 15 amino acids. Trimming took 0 bases from V and 14 from J, leaving 17 bases between them.

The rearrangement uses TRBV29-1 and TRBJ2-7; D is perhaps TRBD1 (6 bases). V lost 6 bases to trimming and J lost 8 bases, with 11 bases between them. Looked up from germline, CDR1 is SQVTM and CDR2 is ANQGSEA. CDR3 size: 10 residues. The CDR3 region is CSVEQGQQYF. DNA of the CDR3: TGCAGCGTAGAACAGGGCCAGCAGTACTTC.

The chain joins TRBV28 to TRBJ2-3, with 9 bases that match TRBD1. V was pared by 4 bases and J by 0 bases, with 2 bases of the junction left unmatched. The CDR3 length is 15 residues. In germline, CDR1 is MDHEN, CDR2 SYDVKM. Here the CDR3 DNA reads TGTGCCAGCAGTTCCGGACAGGGGAGCACAGATACGCAGTATTTT. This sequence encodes CASSSGQGSTDTQYF. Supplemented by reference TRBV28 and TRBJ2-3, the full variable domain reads DVKVTQSSRYLVKRTGEKVFLECVQDMDHENMFWYRQDPGLGLRLIYFSYDVKMKEKGDIPEGYSVSREKKERFSLILESASTNQTSMYLCASSSGQGSTDTQYFGPGTRLTVL.

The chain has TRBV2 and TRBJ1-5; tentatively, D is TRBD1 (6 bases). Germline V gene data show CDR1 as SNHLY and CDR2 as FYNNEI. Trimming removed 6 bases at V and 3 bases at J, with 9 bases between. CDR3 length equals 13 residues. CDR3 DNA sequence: TGTGCCAGCAGCGGACAGCTCAATCAGCCCCAGCATTTT. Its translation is CASSGQLNQPQHF.

CDR3 in DNA: TGTGCCAGCAGTGAAACAGGTCACTATGGCTACACCTTC. Amino acid sequence: CASSETGHYGYTF. The chain uses TRBV2 and TRBJ1-2; TRBD1 is a possible D gene (5 bases). The V end lost 2 bases, the J end lost 3 bases, and 7 bases lay between the germline ends. Germline V gene data show CDR1 as SNHLY and CDR2 as FYNNEI. The CDR3 is 13 residues long.

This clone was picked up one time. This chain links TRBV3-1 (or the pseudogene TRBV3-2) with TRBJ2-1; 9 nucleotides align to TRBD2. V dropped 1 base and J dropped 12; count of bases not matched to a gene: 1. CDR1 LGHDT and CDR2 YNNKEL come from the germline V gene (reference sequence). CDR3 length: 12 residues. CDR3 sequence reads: CASSQVLAGQFF. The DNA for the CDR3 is TGTGCCAGCAGCCAAGTACTAGCGGGGCAGTTCTTC.

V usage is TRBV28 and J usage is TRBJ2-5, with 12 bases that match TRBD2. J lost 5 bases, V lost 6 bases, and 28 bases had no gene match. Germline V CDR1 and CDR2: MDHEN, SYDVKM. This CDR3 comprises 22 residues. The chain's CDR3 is CASSGPGQGKLAGGLRGETQYF. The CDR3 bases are TGTGCCAGCAGCGGCCCGGGACAGGGAAAGCTAGCGGGGGGGTTGCGCGGGGAGACCCAGTACTTC.

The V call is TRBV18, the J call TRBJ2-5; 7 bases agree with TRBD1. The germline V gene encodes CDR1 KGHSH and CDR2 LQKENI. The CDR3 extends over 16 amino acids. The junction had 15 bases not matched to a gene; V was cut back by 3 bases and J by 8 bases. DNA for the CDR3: TGTGCCAGCTCACCCCGACCGGGACAGCCCAAGAGAACCCAGTACTTC. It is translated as CASSPRPGQPKRTQYF.

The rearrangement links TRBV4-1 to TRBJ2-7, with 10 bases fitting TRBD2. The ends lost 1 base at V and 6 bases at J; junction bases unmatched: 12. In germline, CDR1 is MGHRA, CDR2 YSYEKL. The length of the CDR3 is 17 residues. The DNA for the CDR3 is TGCGCCAGCAGCCAAGTTCCTAGCGGGAGTGGTAATGGCGAGCAGTACTTC. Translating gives CASSQVPSGSGNGEQYF.

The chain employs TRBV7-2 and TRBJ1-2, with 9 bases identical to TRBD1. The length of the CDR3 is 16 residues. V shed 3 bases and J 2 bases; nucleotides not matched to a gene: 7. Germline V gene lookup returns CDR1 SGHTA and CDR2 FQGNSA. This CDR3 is CASSLSRTGDNYGYTF. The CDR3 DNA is TGTGCCAGCAGCTTGAGTCGGACAGGGGACAACTATGGCTACACCTTC. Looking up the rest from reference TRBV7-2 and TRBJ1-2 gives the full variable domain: GAGVSQSPSNKVTEKGKDVELRCDPISGHTALYWYRQSLGQGLEFLIYFQGNSAPDKSGLPSDRFSAERTGGSVSTLTIQRTQQEDSAVYLCASSLSRTGDNYGYTFGSGTRLTVV.

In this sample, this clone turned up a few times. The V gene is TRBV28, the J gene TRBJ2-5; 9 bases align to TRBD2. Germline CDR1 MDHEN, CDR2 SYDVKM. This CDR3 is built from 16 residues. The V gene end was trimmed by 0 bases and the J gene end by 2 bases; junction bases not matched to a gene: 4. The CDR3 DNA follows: TGTGCCAGCAGTTTATGGGTTAGCGGGAGTCAAGAGACCCAGTACTTC. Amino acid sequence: CASSLWVSGSQETQYF.

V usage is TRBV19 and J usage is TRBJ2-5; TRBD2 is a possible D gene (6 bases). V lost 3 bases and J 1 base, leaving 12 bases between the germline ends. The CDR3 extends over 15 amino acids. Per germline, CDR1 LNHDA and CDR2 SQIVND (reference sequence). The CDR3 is CASSIPGLRQETQYF. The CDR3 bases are TGTGCCAGTAGTATCCCGGGACTCCGCCAAGAGACCCAGTACTTC. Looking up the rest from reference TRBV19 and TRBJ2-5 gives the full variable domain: DGGITQSPKYLFRKEGQNVTLSCEQNLNHDAMYWYRQDPGQGLRLIYYSQIVNDFQKGDIAEGYSVSREKKESFPLTVTSAQKNPTAFYLCASSIPGLRQETQYFGPGTRLLVL.

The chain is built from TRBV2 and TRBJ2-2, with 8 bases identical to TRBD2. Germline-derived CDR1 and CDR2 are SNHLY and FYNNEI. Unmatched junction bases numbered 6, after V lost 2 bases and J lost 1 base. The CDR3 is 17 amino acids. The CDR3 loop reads CASSESALAVNTGELFF. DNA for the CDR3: TGTGCCAGCAGTGAATCAGCACTAGCGGTGAACACCGGGGAGCTGTTTTTT.

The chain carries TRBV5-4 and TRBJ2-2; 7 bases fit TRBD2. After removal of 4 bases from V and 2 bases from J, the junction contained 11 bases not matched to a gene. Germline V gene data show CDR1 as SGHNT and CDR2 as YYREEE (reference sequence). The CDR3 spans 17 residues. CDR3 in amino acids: CASSPDGLELNTGELFF. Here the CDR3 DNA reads TGTGCCAGCAGCCCCGACGGACTAGAATTAAACACCGGGGAGCTGTTTTTT. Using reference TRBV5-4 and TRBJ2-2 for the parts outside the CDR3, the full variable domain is ETGVTQSPTHLIKTRGQQVTLRCSSQSGHNTVSWYQQALGQGPQFIFQYYREEENGRGNFPPRFSGLQFPNYSSELNVNALELDDSALYLCASSPDGLELNTGELFFGEGSRLTVL.

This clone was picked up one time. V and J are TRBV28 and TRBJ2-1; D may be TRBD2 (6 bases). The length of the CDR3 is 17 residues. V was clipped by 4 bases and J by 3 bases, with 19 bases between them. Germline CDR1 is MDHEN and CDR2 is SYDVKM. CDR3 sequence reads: CASSSIAGRDLYNEQFF. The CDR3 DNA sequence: TGTGCCAGCAGTTCCATTGCGGGGCGGGATCTCTACAATGAGCAGTTCTTC. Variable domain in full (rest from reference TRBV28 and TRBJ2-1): DVKVTQSSRYLVKRTGEKVFLECVQDMDHENMFWYRQDPGLGLRLIYFSYDVKMKEKGDIPEGYSVSREKKERFSLILESASTNQTSMYLCASSSIAGRDLYNEQFFGPGTRLTVL.

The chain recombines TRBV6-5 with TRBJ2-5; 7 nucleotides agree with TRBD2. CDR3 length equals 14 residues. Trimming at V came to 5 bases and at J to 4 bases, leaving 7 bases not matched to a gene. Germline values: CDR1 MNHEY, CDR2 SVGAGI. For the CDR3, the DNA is TGTGCCAGCAGTCAGCCGGGGGAGGGAGAGACCCAGTACTTC. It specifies CASSQPGEGETQYF.

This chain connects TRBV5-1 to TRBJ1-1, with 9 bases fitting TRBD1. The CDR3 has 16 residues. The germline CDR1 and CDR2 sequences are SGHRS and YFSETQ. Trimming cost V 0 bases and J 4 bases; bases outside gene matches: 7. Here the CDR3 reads CASSLEGQGRGTEAFF. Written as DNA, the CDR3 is TGCGCCAGCAGCTTGGAGGGACAGGGACGAGGCACTGAAGCTTTCTTT.

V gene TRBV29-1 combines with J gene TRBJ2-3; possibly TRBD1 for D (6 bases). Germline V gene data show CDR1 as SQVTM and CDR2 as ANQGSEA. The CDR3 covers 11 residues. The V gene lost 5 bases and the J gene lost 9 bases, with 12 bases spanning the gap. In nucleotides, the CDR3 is TGCAGCGTTAACAGGGACGCAACGCAGTATTTT. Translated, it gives CSVNRDATQYF.

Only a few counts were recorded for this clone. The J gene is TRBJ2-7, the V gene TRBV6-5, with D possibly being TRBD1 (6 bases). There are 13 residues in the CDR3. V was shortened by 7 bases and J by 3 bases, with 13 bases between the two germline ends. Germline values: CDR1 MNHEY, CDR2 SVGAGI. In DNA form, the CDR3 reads TGTGCCAGCAATCGGGACAAGGACTACGAGCAGTACTTC. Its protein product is CASNRDKDYEQYF.

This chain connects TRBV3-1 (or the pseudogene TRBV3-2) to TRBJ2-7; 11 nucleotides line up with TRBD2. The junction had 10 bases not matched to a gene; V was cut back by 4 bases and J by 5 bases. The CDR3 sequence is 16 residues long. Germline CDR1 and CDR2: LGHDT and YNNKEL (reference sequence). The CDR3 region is CASSPIAGGLSDEQYF. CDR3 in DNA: TGTGCCAGCAGCCCCATAGCGGGAGGGCTATCCGACGAGCAGTACTTC.

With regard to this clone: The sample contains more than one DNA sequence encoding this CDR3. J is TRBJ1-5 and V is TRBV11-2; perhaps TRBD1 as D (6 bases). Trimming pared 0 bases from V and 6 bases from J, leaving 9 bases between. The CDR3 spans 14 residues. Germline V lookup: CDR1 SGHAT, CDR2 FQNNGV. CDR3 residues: CASSLDRGGQPQHF. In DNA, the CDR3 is TGTGCCAGCAGCTTAGACAGGGGCGGTCAGCCCCAGCATTTT.

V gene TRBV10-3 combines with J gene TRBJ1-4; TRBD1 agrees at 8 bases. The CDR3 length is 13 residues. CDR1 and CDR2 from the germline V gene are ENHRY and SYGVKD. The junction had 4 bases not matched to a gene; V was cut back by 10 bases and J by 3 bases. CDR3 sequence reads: CATVDRANEKLFF. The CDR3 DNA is TGTGCCACCGTGGACAGGGCTAATGAAAAACTGTTTTTT.